The clone carrying this TCR beta chain has at least ten counts. This specimen belongs to a study of T cells in Graves' hyperthyroidism and ophthalmopathy. Germline V CDR1 and CDR2: SGHNT, YENEEA. CDR3 length: 12 residues. The TCR beta CDR3 regions underwent amplification using RNA transcripts as the source. A first-round RT-PCR of the TCR CDR3 used the HTBI primer set. TCRdb fed the multiplex PCR reads into MiXCR, producing one record per CDR3 protein. Among about 350,000 distinct CDR3 sequences listed, approximately 15% were seen once. The study enrolled patients aged 18 to 65 with newly diagnosed hyperthyroidism of under 2 months' duration. PBMCs were derived from approximately 10 ml fresh peripheral blood.

J is TRBJ2-1 and V is TRBV11-3; D is unclear. The receptor comes from a woman aged 25 to 39 with Graves' hyperthyroidism. Sequencing was carried out using blood. DNA for the CDR3: TGTGCTCCGGTGCGTCTAGTGGGTGAGCAGTTCTTC. Residues: CAPVRLVGEQFF.